A single sample is the source of the 5 T cell receptor beta chains below, sequenced in a study of T-cell memory formation after mild COVID-19. In TCRdb, the 5' RACE reads were re-called with MiXCR into one record per CDR3 protein. The repertoire holds almost 350,000 distinct CDR3 sequences, with around 20% as singletons. The sequenced sample consisted of PBMCs or a T cell subset sorted from them (not recorded which). All receptors derive from a man aged 18-30 years who had mild COVID-19 (a few samples of this study predate the infection). Cell type and time point are not known.

This clonotype came up a few times. The V call is TRBV7-3, the J call TRBJ1-6; no clear D gene. The CDR3 is made up of 13 amino acids. The germline gives CDR1 SGHTA, CDR2 FQGTGA. With 4 bases removed from V and 8 bases from J, the gap between germline ends came to 9 bases. The CDR3, as DNA: TGTGCCAGCAGCTGGAGGTGGGATTCACCCCTCCACTTT. It codes for CASSWRWDSPLHF.

The chain couples TRBV18 to TRBJ2-7; 7 bases are shared with TRBD1. The germline V gene encodes CDR1 KGHSH and CDR2 LQKENI. The CDR3 covers 16 residues. The CDR3 loop reads CASSPQNRGQPYEQYV. The CDR3 DNA is TGTGCCAGCTCCCCACAAAACAGGGGTCAGCCCTACGAGCAGTACGTC.

A few counts support this clonotype. This chain joins TRBV5-1 and TRBJ2-5; D unclear. The CDR3 is 14 residues long. Germline V gene lookup returns CDR1 SGHRS and CDR2 YFSETQ. The V gene lost 0 bases and the J gene lost 5 bases, with 11 bases spanning the gap. DNA for the CDR3: TGCGCCAGCAGCTTGGCAGTAGTCGGCGAGACCCAGTACTTC. It yields the protein CASSLAVVGETQYF.

There are many counts of this clonotype. The CDR3 here is CSASRRLGNEQYF. The DNA of the CDR3 is TGCAGTGCTAGTCGCCGGCTGGGCAACGAGCAGTACTTC. The chain uses TRBV20-1 and TRBJ2-7; D gene unclear. The ends were cut back, 3 bases at V and 5 bases at J, with 14 bases in the middle. This CDR3 region has 13 residues. Germline-derived CDR1 and CDR2 are DFQATT and SNEGSKA (reference sequence).

In this sample, this clonotype turned up a few times. The chain has TRBV7-9 and TRBJ1-1; the D is unclear. The CDR3 has 12 residues. Trimming took off 1 base at V and 4 bases at J, with 4 bases between the two ends. Per germline, CDR1 SEHNR and CDR2 FQNEAQ (reference sequence). CDR3 region: CASSLVITEAFF. CDR3 nucleotide sequence: TGTGCCAGCAGCTTAGTTATCACTGAAGCTTTCTTT. Based on the CDR3 plus reference TRBV7-9 and TRBJ1-1, the full variable domain is DTGVSQNPRHKITKRGQNVTFRCDPISEHNRLYWYRQTLGQGPEFLTYFQNEAQLEKSRLLSDRFSAERPKGSFSTLEIQRTEQGDSAMYLCASSLVITEAFFGQGTRLTVV.